Detailed here is one TCR beta chain. The antigen remains undetermined. This CDR3 spans 15 amino acids. Germline loops: CDR1 MNHNY, CDR2 SVGAGI (reference sequence). Losses at the gene ends were 6 bases for V and 3 bases for J; bases not matched to a gene: 8. This sample is part of a study of neoadjuvant anti-PD-1 for oral cavity cancer. Study-level points and caveats: Higher pretreatment blood Treg/Th17 ratios correlated with higher pretreatment blood and lower post-treatment tumor TCRbeta clonality.

Some clones are missing from TCRdb's copy, which holds only in-frame ones; the method was immunoSEQ multiplex PCR. The sample records over 60,000 clones, 86% being singletons. The sample's time point: after neoadjuvant nivolumab, at surgical resection. Sequencing used PBMCs, obtained after nivolumab (anti-PD-1) treatment. This TCR was sampled from a person between 40 and 79 years old with oral cavity squamous cell carcinoma. The rearrangement uses TRBV6-6 and TRBJ2-1, with TRBD2 identical over 7 bases. The chain's CDR3 is CASRGPGLNYNEQFF. CDR3 sequence (DNA): TGTGCCAGCAGAGGGCCGGGACTAAACTACAATGAGCAGTTCTTC.